This T cell receptor (beta chain) came from a study of cytomegalovirus exposure and HLA in healthy donors. In germline, CDR1 is LNHDA, CDR2 SQIVND (reference sequence). The V segment lost 5 bases and the J segment 4 bases; nucleotides outside the gene matches: 5. CDR3 size: 14 residues. When sampled, the donors appeared nominally healthy, though they likely had unrecorded immune exposures. Findings and limits, study-wide: A previous analysis found most TCR beta V segments productive roughly 87% or roughly 30% of the time. 164 TCR beta chains were listed as cytomegalovirus-associated. In vitro checks showed that a few CMV-associated chains really do target CMV antigens.

Use of 60 Vbeta and 13 Jbeta primers characterized the PCR. Using immunoSEQ multiplex PCR, the repertoire was profiled, and TCRdb retains in-frame clones only, with some absent. The sample lists approximately 180,000 clones, approximately 85% seen once, with about 1.8% in the top ten. With respect to this clone: The antigen remains unidentified.

Sequenced: PBMCs. The sequence was collected from a man between 18 and 35 years old in good health and CMV-seronegative. This chain connects TRBV19 to TRBJ2-1; TRBD1 agrees at 7 bases. In nucleotides, the CDR3 is TGTGCCAGTAGTTCGGGACAGAGTTACAATGAGCAGTTCTTC. Protein: CASSSGQSYNEQFF.